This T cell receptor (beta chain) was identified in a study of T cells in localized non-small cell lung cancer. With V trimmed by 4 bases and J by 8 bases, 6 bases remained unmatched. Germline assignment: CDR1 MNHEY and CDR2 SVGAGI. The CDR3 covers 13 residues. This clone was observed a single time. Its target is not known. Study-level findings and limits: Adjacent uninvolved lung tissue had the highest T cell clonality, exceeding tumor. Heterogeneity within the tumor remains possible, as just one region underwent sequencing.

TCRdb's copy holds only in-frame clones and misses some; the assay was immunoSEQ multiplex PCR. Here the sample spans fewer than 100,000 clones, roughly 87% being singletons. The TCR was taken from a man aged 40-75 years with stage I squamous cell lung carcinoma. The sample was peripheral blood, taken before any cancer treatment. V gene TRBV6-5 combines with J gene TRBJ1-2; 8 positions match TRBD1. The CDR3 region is CASSLTGVNGYTF. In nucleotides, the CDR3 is TGTGCCAGCAGTTTGACAGGGGTGAACGGCTACACCTTC.